Following are 3 T cell receptor beta chains from one sample sequenced in a study of shared clonotypes between healthy human individuals. The repertoire was sequenced with immunoSEQ multiplex PCR; TCRdb's copy has only in-frame clones and lacks some. The profile shows around 200,000 clones, about 68% of them singletons. The sample taken for sequencing was memory CD4+ T cells sorted from blood. Regarding subset: CD45RA-negative fraction. These receptors came from a man between 25 and 39 years old in good health.

The rearrangement uses TRBV7-2 and TRBJ1-1; D is perhaps TRBD1 (6 bases). There are 14 residues in the CDR3. The germline V gene has CDR1 SGHTA and CDR2 FQGNSA. Trimming took 5 bases from V and 3 from J, leaving 13 bases between them. CDR3 sequence: CASSLSAGDTEAFF. DNA of the CDR3: TGTGCCAGCAGCCTATCGGCAGGGGACACTGAAGCTTTCTTT.

The rearrangement uses TRBV7-8 and TRBJ1-1; perhaps TRBD1 as D (5 bases). This CDR3 is built from 14 residues. V was cut by 5 bases and J by 5 bases, with 15 bases left in between. Per germline, CDR1 SGHVS and CDR2 FQNEAQ. The CDR3 DNA follows: TGTGCCAGCAGCACCCTCAGGGTGGGTACTGAAGCTTTCTTT. Translation: CASSTLRVGTEAFF.

This chain joins TRBV18 and TRBJ1-4, with TRBD1 identical over 8 bases. This CDR3 region has 15 residues. The V gene end was trimmed by 3 bases and the J gene end by 4 bases; junction bases not matched to a gene: 4. Germline values: CDR1 KGHSH, CDR2 LQKENI. In DNA, the CDR3 is TGTGCCAGCTCACCGCGGACAGGGTTTAATGAAAAACTGTTTTTT. Translated, it gives CASSPRTGFNEKLFF. Combining the CDR3 with reference TRBV18 and TRBJ1-4 gives the whole variable domain NAGVMQNPRHLVRRRGQEARLRCSPMKGHSHVYWYRQLPEEGLKFMVYLQKENIIDESGMPKERFSAEFPKEGPSILRIQQVVRGDSAAYFCASSPRTGFNEKLFFGSGTQLSVL.